The TCR beta chain under discussion was sequenced for a study of OX40 agonist ivuxolimab in advanced cancers. About the research overall: Patients treated during dose escalation were battling hepatocellular carcinoma, melanoma, renal cell or head and neck cancer. Study findings and constraints: Expanded peripheral T cell antigen specificity was not determined.

V lost 3 bases and J lost 4, with 9 bases in between. There are 13 residues in the CDR3. Germline V gives CDR1 SGHNT, CDR2 YENEEA. Clones were sequenced by immunoSEQ multiplex PCR, and TCRdb holds only the in-frame ones, with some missing. The sample has over 45,000 clones, around 81% seen once. Comment on this clone: Antigen specificity is unknown.

The sequence was collected from an adult with an advanced solid tumor such as melanoma, head and neck, liver or kidney cancer. The sequencing here drew on CD4+ or CD8+ T cells sorted from blood, taken in a trial of the OX40 agonist ivuxolimab. The chain employs TRBV11-3 and TRBJ2-5, with D possibly being TRBD1 (5 bases). CDR3 amino acids: CASSFDRGETQYF. DNA for the CDR3: TGTGCCAGCAGCTTCGACAGAGGAGAGACCCAGTACTTC.